The rows below give T cell receptor beta chains drawn from one sample of a study of Ad26.COV2.S vaccination and SARS-CoV-2 variants. TCRdb keeps only in-frame clones here, not all; method: immunoSEQ multiplex PCR. The table has fewer than 400,000 clones, around 84% seen once. The sample was peripheral blood, taken in a trial of Ad26.COV2.S vaccine versus placebo. The receptor source for this set is a person between 18 and 65 years old who received the Ad26.COV2.S COVID-19 vaccine or a placebo. CDR3s include the opening cysteine and the closing phenylalanine or tryptophan. The order of the fields is V gene, clone size, J gene, D gene, CDR3 DNA, CDR3 protein. A D gene is named only where the DNA matches it firmly. Rows give clone size only sometimes, using once, few, many, or a class for an expanded clone.

V gene: TRBV7-9
clone size: once
J gene: TRBJ1-2
D gene: -
CDR3 DNA: TGTGCCAGCAGCCCCCATGGCATTGGCGGCTATGGCTACACCTTC
CDR3 protein: CASSPHGIGGYGYTF

V gene: TRBV6-5
clone size: -
J gene: TRBJ2-7
D gene: TRBD2
CDR3 DNA: TGTGCCAGCGGCATAGCGGGGGGGCCCTCGCACTTC
CDR3 protein: CASGIAGGPSHF

V gene: TRBV5-1
clone size: -
J gene: TRBJ2-1
D gene: -
CDR3 DNA: TGCGCCAGCAGCTTATCCGGGACCCAGTACAATGAGCAGTTCTTC
CDR3 protein: CASSLSGTQYNEQFF

V gene: TRBV15
clone size: -
J gene: TRBJ1-6
D gene: TRBD1
CDR3 DNA: TGTGCCACCAGCAGAGATATAAAACAGGGGGCGAATTCACCCCTCCACTTT
CDR3 protein: CATSRDIKQGANSPLHF

V gene: TRBV30
clone size: -
J gene: TRBJ2-7
D gene: TRBD2
CDR3 DNA: TGTGCCTGGAGTGCGGAAGGGACTAGCGGCTACGAGCAGTACTTC
CDR3 protein: CAWSAEGTSGYEQYF

V gene: TRBV29-1
clone size: -
J gene: TRBJ2-3
D gene: TRBD1
CDR3 DNA: TGCAGCGCGGCCGGGACAGGGGCAGATACGCAGTATTTT
CDR3 protein: CSAAGTGADTQYF

V gene: TRBV5-5
clone size: once
J gene: TRBJ2-7
D gene: TRBD1
CDR3 DNA: TGTGCCAGCAGCTTCCCCGGGACAGAAACCTACGAGCAGTACTTC
CDR3 protein: CASSFPGTETYEQYF

V gene: TRBV5-4
clone size: -
J gene: TRBJ2-7
D gene: TRBD1
CDR3 DNA: TGTGCCAGCAGCTTCCGGGACAGGGGCTACGAGCAGTACTTC
CDR3 protein: CASSFRDRGYEQYF

V gene: TRBV6-5
clone size: -
J gene: TRBJ2-3
D gene: -
CDR3 DNA: TGTGCCAGCCGTAACAGGGCTAGCACAGATACGCAGTATTTT
CDR3 protein: CASRNRASTDTQYF

V gene: TRBV10-3
clone size: -
J gene: TRBJ1-2
D gene: -
CDR3 DNA: TGTGCCATCAGTGGGAACAGCTACTATGGCTACACCTTC
CDR3 protein: CAISGNSYYGYTF

V gene: TRBV19
clone size: once
J gene: TRBJ2-2
D gene: TRBD1
CDR3 DNA: TGTGCCAGTAGTATTCAACAGGGGAGCTACACCGGGGAGCTGTTTTTT
CDR3 protein: CASSIQQGSYTGELFF

V gene: TRBV4-3
clone size: -
J gene: TRBJ1-6
D gene: -
CDR3 DNA: TGCGCCAGCAGCCCGAGCGCAGTATTCAATTCACCCCTCCACTTT
CDR3 protein: CASSPSAVFNSPLHF

V gene: TRBV6-6
clone size: -
J gene: TRBJ1-5
D gene: -
CDR3 DNA: TGTGCCAGCAGTTTCTCGGATCCTAATCAGCCCCAGCATTTT
CDR3 protein: CASSFSDPNQPQHF

V gene: TRBV7-9
clone size: -
J gene: TRBJ2-1
D gene: -
CDR3 DNA: TGTGCCAGCAGCCAAATGGATGAGCAGTTCTTC
CDR3 protein: CASSQMDEQFF

V gene: TRBV7-2
clone size: -
J gene: TRBJ2-3
D gene: TRBD2
CDR3 DNA: TGTGCCAGCAGCCTATTCAACCCTAGCGGGGGGGCCGATACGCAGTATTTT
CDR3 protein: CASSLFNPSGGADTQYF

V gene: TRBV3-1/TRBV3-2
clone size: -
J gene: TRBJ1-6
D gene: -
CDR3 DNA: TGTGCCAGCAGTCATTTGTCGGATTCACCCCTCCACTTT
CDR3 protein: CASSHLSDSPLHF

V gene: TRBV9
clone size: -
J gene: TRBJ2-7
D gene: -
CDR3 DNA: TGTGCCAGCAGCGGAGGGGGGGCCGCCTACGAGCAGTACTTC
CDR3 protein: CASSGGGAAYEQYF

V gene: TRBV7-3
clone size: -
J gene: TRBJ1-6
D gene: TRBD1
CDR3 DNA: TGTGCCAGCAGCTTGGTGCCAGGGGGCCGTTCACCCCTCCACTTT
CDR3 protein: CASSLVPGGRSPLHF

V gene: TRBV7-9
clone size: -
J gene: TRBJ1-4
D gene: -
CDR3 DNA: TGTGCCAGCAGCTTAGGACTCCCCGGGGGTGAAAAACTGTTTTTT
CDR3 protein: CASSLGLPGGEKLFF

V gene: TRBV30
clone size: -
J gene: TRBJ1-4
D gene: -
CDR3 DNA: TGTGCCTGGAGTGGGAATTTTAAGCCAGCTAATGAAAAACTGTTTTTT
CDR3 protein: CAWSGNFKPANEKLFF

V gene: TRBV7-9
clone size: -
J gene: TRBJ2-5
D gene: -
CDR3 DNA: TGTGCCAGCAGCTTAGGTCGGACAACCTTTCAAGAGACCCAGTACTTC
CDR3 protein: CASSLGRTTFQETQYF

V gene: TRBV6-5
clone size: -
J gene: TRBJ2-7
D gene: -
CDR3 DNA: TGTGCCAGCAGTTACTCGAAGAGCTCCTACGAGCAGTACTTC
CDR3 protein: CASSYSKSSYEQYF

V gene: TRBV30
clone size: -
J gene: TRBJ2-3
D gene: TRBD1
CDR3 DNA: TGTGCCTGGAGTGCCGGGACAGGGGGAGGAACAGATACGCAGTATTTT
CDR3 protein: CAWSAGTGGGTDTQYF

V gene: TRBV9
clone size: -
J gene: TRBJ2-2
D gene: TRBD1
CDR3 DNA: TGTGCCAGCAGCCGGGACAGGGGGTCCGGGGAGCTGTTTTTT
CDR3 protein: CASSRDRGSGELFF

V gene: TRBV7-8
clone size: -
J gene: TRBJ2-1
D gene: -
CDR3 DNA: TGTGCCAGCAGCTTAGCCCAGATCTTGAGTCCGACGTACAATGAGCAGTTCTTC
CDR3 protein: CASSLAQILSPTYNEQFF

V gene: TRBV4-1
clone size: once
J gene: TRBJ1-1
D gene: -
CDR3 DNA: TGCGCCAGCAGCCAAGCTTTGCGAGGGGCAAACATGAACACTGAAGCTTTCTTT
CDR3 protein: CASSQALRGANMNTEAFF

V gene: TRBV3-1/TRBV3-2
clone size: -
J gene: TRBJ1-6
D gene: -
CDR3 DNA: TGTGCCAGCAGCCGAGGGTACCTTGGTTCACCCCTCCACTTT
CDR3 protein: CASSRGYLGSPLHF

V gene: TRBV12-5
clone size: -
J gene: TRBJ2-1
D gene: TRBD2
CDR3 DNA: TGTGCTAGCGGGGGGGCCTACAATGAGCAGTTCTTC
CDR3 protein: CASGGAYNEQFF

V gene: TRBV7-2
clone size: -
J gene: TRBJ1-2
D gene: TRBD1
CDR3 DNA: TGTGCCAGCAGCTCGACTAAGGGGGCTGTTGGCTACACCTTC
CDR3 protein: CASSSTKGAVGYTF

V gene: TRBV6-5
clone size: few
J gene: TRBJ1-5
D gene: TRBD1
CDR3 DNA: TGTGCCAGCAGTCACCCGGGACAGGGCTATCAGCCCCAGCATTTT
CDR3 protein: CASSHPGQGYQPQHF

V gene: TRBV5-4
clone size: -
J gene: TRBJ2-3
D gene: -
CDR3 DNA: TGTGCCAGCAGCTTGGGGACAGCGAGTAGCACAGATACGCAGTATTTT
CDR3 protein: CASSLGTASSTDTQYF